This TCR beta chain was obtained from a study of blood T cell repertoires in COVID-19. Across the whole study: Some COVID-19 samples were acute and others convalescent; all came from the United States, Italy and Spain. The analysed material was cDNA or gDNA that came from T cells, B-cell-depleted T cells, or PBMCs.

Per germline, CDR1 SNHLY and CDR2 FYNNEI. V shed 6 bases and J 8 bases; nucleotides not matched to a gene: 10. The CDR3 extends over 14 amino acids. Authors' methods: Reference gene primers were amplified, and this amplification served to estimate nucleated cell counts. Measured with immunoSEQ multiplex PCR; TCRdb has only the in-frame clones, and not every one. D and trimming come from the DNA, and the V and J calls and clone size come from that table. This table has some 400,000 clones, around nine tenths appearing once. The TCR originated in a human donor in a cohort sampled during active COVID-19. Sequenced material: peripheral blood. V usage is TRBV2 and J usage is TRBJ1-2; 9 bases are a match to TRBD1. CDR3 DNA sequence: TGTGCCAGCAGATGGACAGGGGACTCATCAGGCTACACCTTC. Its translation: CASRWTGDSSGYTF.